These T cell receptor beta chains were read from a single sample in a study of lymphopenia after photon versus proton radiotherapy. Some clones are missing from TCRdb's copy, which holds only in-frame ones; the method was immunoSEQ multiplex PCR. The sample lists approximately 25,000 clones, 87% occurring once. Source: peripheral blood, taken from a patient treated with photon-based radiotherapy. All receptors derive from a man aged 45-65 years with gastric cancer. CDR3s include the opening cysteine and the closing phenylalanine or tryptophan. A D gene is named only where the DNA matches it firmly. Only some rows state a clone size, as once, few, many or a class for expanded clones.

J: TRBJ1-5; D: NA; size: NA; V: TRBV6-8; CDR3: CASSKDRTSNQPQHF; DNA: TGTGCCAGCAGTAAAGACAGGACTAGCAATCAGCCCCAGCATTTT
J: TRBJ2-2; D: TRBD1; size: NA; V: TRBV11-2; CDR3: CASSLGGTGGAGELFF; DNA: TGTGCCAGCAGCTTAGGGGGGACAGGGGGTGCCGGGGAGCTGTTTTTT
J: TRBJ2-2; D: NA; size: NA; V: TRBV6-1; CDR3: CASSVTVTGELFF; DNA: TGTGCCAGCAGTGTGACAGTGACCGGGGAGCTGTTTTTT
J: TRBJ2-5; D: NA; size: NA; V: TRBV19; CDR3: CATRGDPSLETQYF; DNA: TGTGCCACCCGAGGAGACCCATCCTTAGAGACCCAGTACTTC
J: TRBJ2-3; D: NA; size: few; V: TRBV6-6; CDR3: CASSLGGALTDTQYF; DNA: TGTGCCAGCAGCCTGGGGGGGGCACTCACAGATACGCAGTATTTT
J: TRBJ2-2; D: TRBD1; size: once; V: TRBV19; CDR3: CASSIRAGGGTGELFF; DNA: TGTGCCAGTAGTATCCGAGCAGGGGGCGGGACCGGGGAGCTGTTTTTT
J: TRBJ1-4; D: TRBD1; size: NA; V: TRBV27; CDR3: CASSKGQGFTNEKLFF; DNA: TGTGCCAGCAGTAAGGGACAGGGGTTTACTAATGAAAAACTGTTTTTT
J: TRBJ2-5; D: NA; size: NA; V: TRBV9; CDR3: CASSASVLKETQYF; DNA: TGTGCCAGCAGCGCCAGCGTTCTAAAAGAGACCCAGTACTTC
J: TRBJ1-2; D: NA; size: few; V: TRBV11-2; CDR3: CASSNTGYGYTF; DNA: TGTGCCAGCAGCAATACAGGGTATGGCTACACCTTC
J: TRBJ1-5; D: NA; size: NA; V: TRBV6-5; CDR3: CASSSGYNQPQHF; DNA: TGTGCCAGCAGTTCAGGGTACAATCAGCCCCAGCATTTT
J: TRBJ2-3; D: NA; size: NA; V: TRBV7-7; CDR3: CASSFSGQGTDTQYF; DNA: TGTGCCAGCAGCTTTTCAGGGCAAGGCACAGATACGCAGTATTTT
J: TRBJ1-2; D: NA; size: NA; V: TRBV30; CDR3: CAWTPQYGYTF; DNA: TGTGCCTGGACACCCCAATATGGCTACACCTTC
J: TRBJ2-7; D: NA; size: NA; V: TRBV18; CDR3: CASSPRSTRTYEQYF; DNA: TGTGCCAGCTCACCACGTTCTACCAGAACCTACGAGCAGTACTTC
J: TRBJ1-5; D: TRBD1; size: NA; V: TRBV18; CDR3: CASSPRLLGQGANFNSSNQPQHF; DNA: TGTGCCAGCTCACCACGATTATTGGGACAGGGGGCGAATTTTAATTCTAGCAATCAGCCCCAGCATTTT
J: TRBJ2-2; D: NA; size: NA; V: TRBV5-4; CDR3: CASSPTDTGELFF; DNA: TGTGCCAGCAGCCCGACAGACACCGGGGAGCTGTTTTTT
J: TRBJ2-2; D: NA; size: NA; V: TRBV5-1; CDR3: CASSLGTQGTGELFF; DNA: TGCGCCAGCAGCTTAGGGACCCAGGGAACCGGGGAGCTGTTTTTT
J: TRBJ1-4; D: NA; size: NA; V: TRBV2; CDR3: CASSRDTSNEKLFF; DNA: TGTGCCAGCAGCCGGGACACCTCTAATGAAAAACTGTTTTTT
J: TRBJ2-2; D: NA; size: NA; V: TRBV4-3; CDR3: CASSQVIREANTGELFF; DNA: TGCGCCAGCAGCCAAGTCATTAGAGAAGCTAACACCGGGGAGCTGTTTTTT
J: TRBJ1-2; D: NA; size: NA; V: TRBV25-1; CDR3: CASSEGFPSHYGYTF; DNA: TGTGCCAGCAGTGAAGGGTTTCCTTCGCACTATGGCTACACCTTC
J: TRBJ1-2; D: NA; size: NA; V: TRBV4-2; CDR3: CASSQAMGQGYTF; DNA: TGTGCCAGCAGCCAAGCTATGGGGCAGGGCTACACCTTC
J: TRBJ2-3; D: TRBD2; size: NA; V: TRBV4-2; CDR3: CASSDPSGLAMTDTQYF; DNA: TGTGCCAGCAGCGACCCCTCGGGACTAGCGATGACAGATACGCAGTATTTT
J: TRBJ2-6; D: NA; size: NA; V: TRBV15; CDR3: CATSTGDSASGANVLTF; DNA: TGTGCCACCAGCACCGGAGACAGCGCCTCTGGGGCCAACGTCCTGACTTTC
J: TRBJ2-3; D: NA; size: NA; V: TRBV6-1; CDR3: CASSEPGRGDTQYF; DNA: TGTGCCAGCAGTGAACCGGGACGTGGAGATACGCAGTATTTT
J: TRBJ1-3; D: NA; size: NA; V: TRBV29-1; CDR3: CSAWGTVSGNTIYF; DNA: TGCAGCGCCTGGGGGACGGTCTCTGGAAACACCATATATTTT
J: TRBJ1-1; D: NA; size: NA; V: TRBV12-5; CDR3: CASGLDGYTEAFF; DNA: TGTGCTAGTGGTTTGGACGGGTACACTGAAGCTTTCTTT
J: TRBJ1-4; D: NA; size: NA; V: TRBV21-1; CDR3: CASSINEKLFF; DNA: TGTGCCAGCAGCATTAATGAAAAACTGTTTTTT
J: TRBJ2-5; D: NA; size: NA; V: TRBV29-1; CDR3: CSVDGQGQETQYF; DNA: TGCAGCGTTGATGGGCAGGGGCAAGAGACCCAGTACTTC
J: TRBJ2-3; D: NA; size: NA; V: TRBV5-4; CDR3: CASSFASTDTQYF; DNA: TGTGCCAGCAGCTTCGCCAGCACAGATACGCAGTATTTT
J: TRBJ2-7; D: TRBD1; size: NA; V: TRBV7-2; CDR3: CASSPDRADEQYF; DNA: TGTGCCAGCAGCCCGGACAGGGCGGACGAGCAGTACTTC
J: TRBJ1-3; D: NA; size: NA; V: TRBV30; CDR3: CAWSVRFGDPAGNTIYF; DNA: TGTGCCTGGAGTGTAAGGTTCGGGGACCCTGCTGGAAACACCATATATTTT
J: TRBJ2-3; D: TRBD2; size: NA; V: TRBV6-5; CDR3: CATTAYRGGGDTQYF; DNA: TGTGCCACCACAGCTTACCGGGGGGGAGGAGATACGCAGTATTTT
J: TRBJ2-2; D: TRBD2; size: NA; V: TRBV5-1; CDR3: CASTTSGANTGELFF; DNA: TGCGCCAGCACCACTAGCGGGGCGAACACCGGGGAGCTGTTTTTT
J: TRBJ1-1; D: NA; size: few; V: TRBV19; CDR3: CASIDRTTNTEAFF; DNA: TGTGCCAGTATCGACAGGACCACGAACACTGAAGCTTTCTTT
J: TRBJ2-3; D: NA; size: NA; V: TRBV10-3; CDR3: CAISEPRTDTQYF; DNA: TGTGCCATCAGTGAGCCTCGCACAGATACGCAGTATTTT
J: TRBJ2-2; D: NA; size: NA; V: TRBV7-3; CDR3: CASSPQAGTGELFF; DNA: TGTGCCAGCAGCCCCCAGGCGGGAACCGGGGAGCTGTTTTTT
J: TRBJ1-6; D: NA; size: NA; V: TRBV4-2; CDR3: CASSQRPRGDSPLHF; DNA: TGTGCCAGCAGCCAACGGCCTCGTGGGGATTCACCCCTCCACTTT
J: TRBJ1-3; D: NA; size: NA; V: TRBV7-9; CDR3: CASSLLTSSGNTIYF; DNA: TGTGCCAGCAGCCTACTCACGAGCTCTGGAAACACCATATATTTT
J: TRBJ2-1; D: NA; size: NA; V: TRBV6-5; CDR3: CASSLGSPYNEQFF; DNA: TGTGCCAGCAGCCTCGGGTCCCCCTACAATGAGCAGTTCTTC
J: TRBJ2-5; D: TRBD2; size: NA; V: TRBV11-3; CDR3: CASSTGLAGGLGWETQYF; DNA: TGTGCCAGCAGCACCGGACTAGCGGGGGGGCTGGGTTGGGAGACCCAGTACTTC
J: TRBJ1-2; D: TRBD1; size: NA; V: TRBV10-3; CDR3: CAINRDRVDYGYTF; DNA: TGTGCCATCAACCGGGACAGGGTCGACTATGGCTACACCTTC
J: TRBJ1-1; D: TRBD1; size: few; V: TRBV10-2; CDR3: CASSIGQERGEAFF; DNA: TGCGCCAGCAGCATAGGACAGGAACGGGGGGAAGCTTTCTTT
J: TRBJ1-5; D: NA; size: NA; V: TRBV19; CDR3: CASRPAAFNQPQHF; DNA: TGTGCCAGTAGGCCGGCAGCGTTCAATCAGCCCCAGCATTTT
J: TRBJ1-5; D: NA; size: NA; V: TRBV19; CDR3: CASSLQGGGNQPQHF; DNA: TGTGCCAGTAGTTTACAGGGCGGTGGCAATCAGCCCCAGCATTTT
J: TRBJ2-3; D: NA; size: NA; V: TRBV5-1; CDR3: CASNPDVSTDTQYF; DNA: TGCGCCAGCAACCCCGACGTTAGCACAGATACGCAGTATTTT
J: TRBJ2-5; D: TRBD1; size: once; V: TRBV30; CDR3: CACRRGTGQETQYF; DNA: TGTGCCTGCCGACGGGGGACAGGGCAAGAGACCCAGTACTTC
J: TRBJ1-5; D: TRBD1; size: NA; V: TRBV2; CDR3: CASSWGQGNQPQHF; DNA: TGTGCCAGCAGCTGGGGACAGGGGAATCAGCCCCAGCATTTT
J: TRBJ1-6; D: NA; size: NA; V: TRBV6-1; CDR3: CASSGTETYNSPLHF; DNA: TGTGCCAGCAGTGGAACGGAAACGTATAATTCACCCCTCCACTTT
J: TRBJ1-1; D: NA; size: NA; V: TRBV19; CDR3: CASSIKAAGPEAFF; DNA: TGTGCCAGTAGTATCAAGGCTGCCGGGCCTGAAGCTTTCTTT
J: TRBJ1-2; D: NA; size: NA; V: TRBV5-6; CDR3: CASRMWGGTPYGYTF; DNA: TGTGCCAGCAGGATGTGGGGGGGGACCCCCTATGGCTACACCTTC
J: TRBJ2-4; D: TRBD1; size: once; V: TRBV5-5; CDR3: CASSPRDRATLAKNIQYF; DNA: TGTGCCAGCAGCCCCCGGGACAGGGCAACTCTAGCCAAAAACATTCAGTACTTC
J: TRBJ1-2; D: TRBD1; size: NA; V: TRBV29-1; CDR3: CSSTRTGGYTF; DNA: TGCAGCTCCACCAGGACAGGGGGCTACACCTTC
J: TRBJ2-2; D: NA; size: NA; V: TRBV7-3; CDR3: CASSLTGGTTGELFF; DNA: TGTGCCAGCAGCTTAACAGGCGGGACTACCGGGGAGCTGTTTTTT
J: TRBJ1-2; D: TRBD1; size: NA; V: TRBV18; CDR3: CASSPRNGTGNYGYTF; DNA: TGTGCCAGCTCACCACGGAACGGGACAGGGAACTATGGCTACACCTTC
J: TRBJ2-2; D: NA; size: NA; V: TRBV7-2; CDR3: CASSTTRTDASGELFF; DNA: TGTGCCAGCAGCACGACCAGGACAGACGCGAGCGGGGAGCTGTTTTTT
J: TRBJ2-2; D: NA; size: NA; V: TRBV19; CDR3: CASIEGHSTGELFF; DNA: TGTGCCAGTATAGAGGGCCACAGCACCGGGGAGCTGTTTTTT